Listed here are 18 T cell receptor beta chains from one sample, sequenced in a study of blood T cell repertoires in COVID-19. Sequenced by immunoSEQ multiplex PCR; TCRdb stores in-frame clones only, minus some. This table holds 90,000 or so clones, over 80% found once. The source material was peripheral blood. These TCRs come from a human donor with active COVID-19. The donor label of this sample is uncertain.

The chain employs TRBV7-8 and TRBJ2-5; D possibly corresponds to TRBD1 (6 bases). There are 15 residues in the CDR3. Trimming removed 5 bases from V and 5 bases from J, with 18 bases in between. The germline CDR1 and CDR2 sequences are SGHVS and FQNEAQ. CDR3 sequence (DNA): TGTGCCAGCAGCCGAGGGGCAGGGGTGGGCGAGACCCAGTACTTC. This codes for CASSRGAGVGETQYF.

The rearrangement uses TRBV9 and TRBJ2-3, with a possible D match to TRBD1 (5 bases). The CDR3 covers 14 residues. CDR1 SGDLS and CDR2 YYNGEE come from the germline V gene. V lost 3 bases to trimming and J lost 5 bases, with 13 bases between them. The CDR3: CASSGLWGQDTQYF. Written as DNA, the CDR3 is TGTGCCAGCAGCGGGCTTTGGGGCCAAGATACGCAGTATTTT. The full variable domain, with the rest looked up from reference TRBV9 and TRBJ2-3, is DSGVTQTPKHLITATGQRVTLRCSPRSGDLSVYWYQQSLDQGLQFLIQYYNGEERAKGNILERFSAQQFPDLHSELNLSSLELGDSALYFCASSGLWGQDTQYFGPGTRLTVL.

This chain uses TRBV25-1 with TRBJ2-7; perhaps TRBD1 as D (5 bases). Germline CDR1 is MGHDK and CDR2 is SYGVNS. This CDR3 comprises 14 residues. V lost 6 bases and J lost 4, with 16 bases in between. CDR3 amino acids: CASSWAGKVYEQYF. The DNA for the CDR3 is TGTGCCAGCAGCTGGGCAGGGAAAGTGTACGAGCAGTACTTC.

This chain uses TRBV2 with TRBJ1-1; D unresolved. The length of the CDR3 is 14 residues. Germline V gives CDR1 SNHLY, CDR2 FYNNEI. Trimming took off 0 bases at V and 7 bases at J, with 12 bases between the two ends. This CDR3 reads CASSEALPRSEAFF. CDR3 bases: TGTGCCAGCAGTGAAGCGCTTCCGAGGAGTGAAGCTTTCTTT.

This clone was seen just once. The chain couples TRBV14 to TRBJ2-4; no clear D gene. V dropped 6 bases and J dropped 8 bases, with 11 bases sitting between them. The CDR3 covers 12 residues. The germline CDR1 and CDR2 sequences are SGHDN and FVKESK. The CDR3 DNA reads TGTGCCAGCAGTCCAGACACCCACATTCAGTACTTC. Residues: CASSPDTHIQYF.

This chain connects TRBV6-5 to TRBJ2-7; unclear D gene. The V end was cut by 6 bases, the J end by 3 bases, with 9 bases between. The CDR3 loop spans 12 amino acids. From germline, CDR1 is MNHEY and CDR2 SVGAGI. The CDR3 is CASSPSLYEQYF. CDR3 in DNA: TGTGCCAGCAGCCCGTCACTCTACGAGCAGTACTTC.

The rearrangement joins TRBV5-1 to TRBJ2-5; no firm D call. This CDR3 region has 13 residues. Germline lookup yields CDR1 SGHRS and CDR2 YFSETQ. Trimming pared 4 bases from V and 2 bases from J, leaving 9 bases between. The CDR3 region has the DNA TGCGCCAGCAGCCTGAACTATCAAGAGACCCAGTACTTC. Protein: CASSLNYQETQYF.

Here the CDR3 DNA reads TGTGCCATCAGTAACTCCGGGACAACCGCGAACACCGGGGAGCTGTTTTTT. The encoded protein is CAISNSGTTANTGELFF. V gene TRBV10-3 combines with J gene TRBJ2-2; a weak D match, TRBD1 (6 bases). The V end was cut by 5 bases, the J end by 0 bases, with 16 bases between. The CDR3 contains 17 residues. CDR1 ENHRY and CDR2 SYGVKD come from the germline V gene.

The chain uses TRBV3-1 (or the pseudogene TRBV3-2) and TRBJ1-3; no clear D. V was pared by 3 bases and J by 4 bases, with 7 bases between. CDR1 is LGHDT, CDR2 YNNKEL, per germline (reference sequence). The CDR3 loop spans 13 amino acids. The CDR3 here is CASSQVQGNTIYF. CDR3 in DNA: TGTGCCAGCAGCCAGGTCCAGGGAAACACCATATATTTT.

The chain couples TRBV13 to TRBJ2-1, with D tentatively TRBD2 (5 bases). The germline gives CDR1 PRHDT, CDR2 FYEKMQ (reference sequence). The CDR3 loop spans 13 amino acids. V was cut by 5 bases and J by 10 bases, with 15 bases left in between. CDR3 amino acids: CASSPDGELEQFF. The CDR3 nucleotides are TGTGCCAGCAGCCCAGACGGGGAGTTAGAGCAGTTCTTC.

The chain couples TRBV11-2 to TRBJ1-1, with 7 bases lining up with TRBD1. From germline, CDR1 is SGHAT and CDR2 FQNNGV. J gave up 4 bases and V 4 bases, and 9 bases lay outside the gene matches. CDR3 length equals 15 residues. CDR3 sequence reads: CASSSIRGPLTEAFF. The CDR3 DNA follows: TGTGCCAGCAGCTCTATAAGGGGGCCTCTCACTGAAGCTTTCTTT.

The chain's CDR3 is CASGSDQGLNTEAFF. The CDR3 coding sequence is TGCGCCAGCGGATCTGATCAGGGGCTGAACACTGAAGCTTTCTTT. The chain uses TRBV5-1 and TRBJ1-1; the D gene is possibly TRBD1 (6 bases). The germline gives CDR1 SGHRS, CDR2 YFSETQ. The V gene lost 7 bases and the J gene lost 0 bases, with 16 bases spanning the gap. CDR3 length equals 15 residues.

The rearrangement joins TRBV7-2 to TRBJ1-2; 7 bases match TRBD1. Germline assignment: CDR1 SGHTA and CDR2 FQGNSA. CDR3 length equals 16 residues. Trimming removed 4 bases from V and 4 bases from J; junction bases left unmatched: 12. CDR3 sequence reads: CASSSHAGTAVYGYTF. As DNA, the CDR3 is TGTGCCAGCAGCTCCCATGCCGGGACAGCGGTCTATGGCTACACCTTC.

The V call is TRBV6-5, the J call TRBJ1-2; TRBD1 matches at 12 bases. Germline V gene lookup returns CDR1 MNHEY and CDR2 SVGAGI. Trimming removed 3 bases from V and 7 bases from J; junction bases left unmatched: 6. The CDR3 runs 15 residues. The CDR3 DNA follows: TGTGCCAGCAGTTATAACTCGGGACAGGGGGCTGGCTACACCTTC. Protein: CASSYNSGQGAGYTF.

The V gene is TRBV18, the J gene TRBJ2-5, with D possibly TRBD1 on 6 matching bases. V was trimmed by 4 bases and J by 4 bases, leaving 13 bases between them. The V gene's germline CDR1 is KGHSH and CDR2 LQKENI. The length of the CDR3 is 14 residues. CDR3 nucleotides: TGTGCCAGCTCACGCATAGGGGGATTAGAGACCCAGTACTTC. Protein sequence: CASSRIGGLETQYF.

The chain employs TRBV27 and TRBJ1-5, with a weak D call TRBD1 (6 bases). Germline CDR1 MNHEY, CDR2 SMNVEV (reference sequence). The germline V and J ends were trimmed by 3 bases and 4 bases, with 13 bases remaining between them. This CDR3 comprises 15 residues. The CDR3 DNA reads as TGTGCCAGCAGTTTGGAGTGGACAGTAAATCAGCCCCAGCATTTT. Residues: CASSLEWTVNQPQHF.

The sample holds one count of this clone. CDR3 nucleotide sequence: TGTGCCAGCAGCCCCCAGGGCGTGGGCACCGGGGAGCTGTTTTTT. This gives the protein CASSPQGVGTGELFF. The genes are TRBV7-8 and TRBJ2-2; TRBD1 is a possible D gene (5 bases). The length of the CDR3 is 15 residues. Deletions cut 5 bases from V and 4 bases from J, with 14 bases between. Germline CDR1 is SGHVS and CDR2 is FQNEAQ.

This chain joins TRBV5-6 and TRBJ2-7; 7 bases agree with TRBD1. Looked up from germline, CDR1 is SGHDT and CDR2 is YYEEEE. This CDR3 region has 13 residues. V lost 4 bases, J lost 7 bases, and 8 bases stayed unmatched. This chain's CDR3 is CASSNSYRGEQYF. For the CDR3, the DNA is TGTGCCAGCAGCAATTCCTACAGGGGTGAGCAGTACTTC.